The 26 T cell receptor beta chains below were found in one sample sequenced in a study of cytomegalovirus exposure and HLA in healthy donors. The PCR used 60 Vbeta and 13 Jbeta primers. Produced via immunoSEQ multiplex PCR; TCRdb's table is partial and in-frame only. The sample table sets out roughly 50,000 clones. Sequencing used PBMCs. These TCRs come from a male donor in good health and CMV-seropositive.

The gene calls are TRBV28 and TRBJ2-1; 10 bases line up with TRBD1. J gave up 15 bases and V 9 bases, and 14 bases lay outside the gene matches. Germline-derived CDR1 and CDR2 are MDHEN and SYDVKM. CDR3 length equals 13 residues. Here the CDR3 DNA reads TGTGCCAGTACCGGGACAGGGGCGTTGGGCCGGTTCTTC. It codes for CASTGTGALGRFF. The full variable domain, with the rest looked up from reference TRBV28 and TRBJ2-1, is DVKVTQSSRYLVKRTGEKVFLECVQDMDHENMFWYRQDPGLGLRLIYFSYDVKMKEKGDIPEGYSVSREKKERFSLILESASTNQTSMYLCASTGTGALGRFFGPGTRLTVL.

The CDR3 sequence: CASSERGEKLFF. In nucleotides, the CDR3 is TGTGCCAGCAGTGAAAGGGGGGAAAAACTGTTTTTT. J is TRBJ1-4 and V is TRBV6-1, with D perhaps matching TRBD1 (6 bases). The CDR3 has 12 amino acids. Trimming stripped 2 bases from V and 8 bases from J, with 6 bases between. CDR1 is MNHNS, CDR2 SASEGT, per germline.

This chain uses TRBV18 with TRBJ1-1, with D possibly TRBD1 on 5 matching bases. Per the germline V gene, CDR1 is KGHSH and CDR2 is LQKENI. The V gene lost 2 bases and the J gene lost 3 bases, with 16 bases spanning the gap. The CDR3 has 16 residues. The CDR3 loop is CASSPSSRARDTEAFF. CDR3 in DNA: TGTGCCAGCTCACCATCGTCCAGGGCCAGAGACACTGAAGCTTTCTTT.

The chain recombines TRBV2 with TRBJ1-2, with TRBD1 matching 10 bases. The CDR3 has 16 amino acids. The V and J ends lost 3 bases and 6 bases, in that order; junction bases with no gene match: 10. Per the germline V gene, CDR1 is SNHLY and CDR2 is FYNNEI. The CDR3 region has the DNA TGTGCCAGCAGTGACGAGACAGGGGGCATTCTCGATGGCTACACCTTC. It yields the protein CASSDETGGILDGYTF.

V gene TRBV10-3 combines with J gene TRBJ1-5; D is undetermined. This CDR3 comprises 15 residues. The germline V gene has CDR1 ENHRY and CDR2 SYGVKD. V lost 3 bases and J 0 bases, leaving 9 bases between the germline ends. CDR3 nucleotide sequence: TGTGCCATCAGTGAAAGAGGATATAGCAATCAGCCCCAGCATTTT. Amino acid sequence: CAISERGYSNQPQHF.

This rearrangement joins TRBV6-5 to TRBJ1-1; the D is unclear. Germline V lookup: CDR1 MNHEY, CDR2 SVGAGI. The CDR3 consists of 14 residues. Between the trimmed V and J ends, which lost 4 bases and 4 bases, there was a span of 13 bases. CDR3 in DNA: TGTGCCAGCAGTTCTCTTTTGGGCTCCACTGAAGCTTTCTTT. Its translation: CASSSLLGSTEAFF.

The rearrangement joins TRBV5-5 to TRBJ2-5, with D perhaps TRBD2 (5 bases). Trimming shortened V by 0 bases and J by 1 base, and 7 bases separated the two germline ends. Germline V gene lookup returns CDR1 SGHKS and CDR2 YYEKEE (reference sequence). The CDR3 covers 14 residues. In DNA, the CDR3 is TGTGCCAGCAGCTTGGGGCGGGCCCAAGAGACCCAGTACTTC. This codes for CASSLGRAQETQYF.

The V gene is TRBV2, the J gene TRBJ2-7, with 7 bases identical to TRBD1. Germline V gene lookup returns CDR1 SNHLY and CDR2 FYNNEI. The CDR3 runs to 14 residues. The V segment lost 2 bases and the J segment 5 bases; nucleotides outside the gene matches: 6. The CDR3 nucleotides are TGTGCCAGCAGTGAAAGACTCCAGGGGGACGAGCAGTACTTC. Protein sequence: CASSERLQGDEQYF.

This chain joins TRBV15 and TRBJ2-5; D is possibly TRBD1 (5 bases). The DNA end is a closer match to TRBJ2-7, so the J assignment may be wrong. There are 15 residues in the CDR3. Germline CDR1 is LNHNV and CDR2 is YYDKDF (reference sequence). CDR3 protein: CATSRDQGLGNEQYF. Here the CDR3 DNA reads TGTGCCACCAGCAGAGACCAGGGCTTAGGTAACGAGCAGTACTTC.

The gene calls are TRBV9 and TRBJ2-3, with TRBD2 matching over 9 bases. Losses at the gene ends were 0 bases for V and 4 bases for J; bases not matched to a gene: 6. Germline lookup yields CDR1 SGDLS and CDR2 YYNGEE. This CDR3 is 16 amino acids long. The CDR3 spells CASSVVGSGGADTQYF. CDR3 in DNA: TGTGCCAGCAGCGTAGTCGGTAGCGGGGGCGCAGATACGCAGTATTTT.

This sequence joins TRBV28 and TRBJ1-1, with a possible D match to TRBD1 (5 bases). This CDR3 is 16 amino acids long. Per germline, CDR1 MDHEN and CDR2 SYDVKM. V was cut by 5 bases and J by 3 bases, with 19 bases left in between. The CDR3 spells CASSPWTSGEDTEAFF. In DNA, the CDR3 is TGTGCCAGCAGTCCCTGGACATCCGGGGAGGACACTGAAGCTTTCTTT.

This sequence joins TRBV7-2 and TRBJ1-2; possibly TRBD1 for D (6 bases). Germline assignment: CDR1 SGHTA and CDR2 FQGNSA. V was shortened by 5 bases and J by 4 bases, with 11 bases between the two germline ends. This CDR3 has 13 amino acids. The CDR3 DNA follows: TGTGCCAGCAGCAAGGAAGGGGGCTATGGCTACACCTTC. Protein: CASSKEGGYGYTF.

As DNA, the CDR3 is TGTGCCAGCAGAGAGGGTCCCACTAATGAAAAACTGTTTTTT. This gives the protein CASREGPTNEKLFF. V and J are TRBV6-1 and TRBJ1-4, with D hard to call. This CDR3 is 14 amino acids long. The germline CDR1 and CDR2 sequences are MNHNS and SASEGT. Trimming stripped 6 bases from V and 2 bases from J, with 10 bases between.

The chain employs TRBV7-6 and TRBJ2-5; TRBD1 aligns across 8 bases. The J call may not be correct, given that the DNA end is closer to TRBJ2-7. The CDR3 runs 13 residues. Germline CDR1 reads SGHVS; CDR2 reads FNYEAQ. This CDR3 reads CASSAWTGNEQYF. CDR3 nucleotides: TGTGCCAGCAGCGCCTGGACAGGGAACGAGCAGTACTTC.

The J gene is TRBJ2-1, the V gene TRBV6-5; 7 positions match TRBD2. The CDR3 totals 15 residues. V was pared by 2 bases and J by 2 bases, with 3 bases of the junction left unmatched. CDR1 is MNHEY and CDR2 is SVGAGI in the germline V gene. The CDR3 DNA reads TGTGCCAGCAGTTACGTGGCGGGGGCCTACAATGAGCAGTTCTTC. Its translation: CASSYVAGAYNEQFF.

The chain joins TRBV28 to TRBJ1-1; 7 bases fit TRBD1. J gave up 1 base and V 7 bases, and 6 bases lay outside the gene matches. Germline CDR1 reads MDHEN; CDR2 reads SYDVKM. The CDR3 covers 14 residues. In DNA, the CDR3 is TGTGCCAGCAAACTTACAGGGGAGAACACTGAAGCTTTCTTT. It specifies CASKLTGENTEAFF.

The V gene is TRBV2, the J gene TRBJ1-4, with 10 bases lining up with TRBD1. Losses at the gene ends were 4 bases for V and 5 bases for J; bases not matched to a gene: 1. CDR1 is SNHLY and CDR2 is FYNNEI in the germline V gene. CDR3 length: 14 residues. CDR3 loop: CASSVDRGNEKLFF. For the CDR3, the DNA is TGTGCCAGCAGTGTGGACAGGGGGAATGAAAAACTGTTTTTT. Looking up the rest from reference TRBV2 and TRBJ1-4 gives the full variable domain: EPEVTQTPSHQVTQMGQEVILRCVPISNHLYFYWYRQILGQKVEFLVSFYNNEISEKSEIFDDQFSVERPDGSNFTLKIRSTKLEDSAMYFCASSVDRGNEKLFFGSGTQLSVL.

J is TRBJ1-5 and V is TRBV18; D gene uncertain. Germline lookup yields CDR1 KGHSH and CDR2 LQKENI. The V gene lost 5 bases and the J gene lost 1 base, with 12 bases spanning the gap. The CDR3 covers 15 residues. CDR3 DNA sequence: TGTGCCAGCTCAGCACTTGAACAGAGCAATCAGCCCCAGCATTTT. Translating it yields CASSALEQSNQPQHF. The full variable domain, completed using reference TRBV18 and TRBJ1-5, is NAGVMQNPRHLVRRRGQEARLRCSPMKGHSHVYWYRQLPEEGLKFMVYLQKENIIDESGMPKERFSAEFPKEGPSILRIQQVVRGDSAAYFCASSALEQSNQPQHFGDGTRLSIL.

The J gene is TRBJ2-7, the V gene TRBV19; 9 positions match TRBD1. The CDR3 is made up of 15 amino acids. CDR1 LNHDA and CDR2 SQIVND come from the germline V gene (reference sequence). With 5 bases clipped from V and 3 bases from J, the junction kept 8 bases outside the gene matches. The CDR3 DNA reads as TGTGCCAGTAGTGCGCGGGACAGGGAGTTCTACGAGCAGTACTTC. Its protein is CASSARDREFYEQYF.

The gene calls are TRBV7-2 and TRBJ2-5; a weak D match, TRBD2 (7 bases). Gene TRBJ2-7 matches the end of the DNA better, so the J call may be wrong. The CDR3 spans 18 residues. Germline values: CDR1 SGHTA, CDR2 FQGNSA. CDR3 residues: CASSLALAWGGRAYEQYF. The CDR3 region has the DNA TGTGCCAGCAGCTTAGCGCTGGCTTGGGGGGGGCGAGCCTACGAGCAGTACTTC.

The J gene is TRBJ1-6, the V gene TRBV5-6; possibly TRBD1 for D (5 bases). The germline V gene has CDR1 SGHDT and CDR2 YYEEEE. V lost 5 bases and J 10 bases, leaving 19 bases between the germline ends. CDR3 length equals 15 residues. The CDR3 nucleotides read TGTGCCAGCAGTTCCCCCGGGGGGGAAGGGTCACCCCTCCACTTT. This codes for CASSSPGGEGSPLHF.

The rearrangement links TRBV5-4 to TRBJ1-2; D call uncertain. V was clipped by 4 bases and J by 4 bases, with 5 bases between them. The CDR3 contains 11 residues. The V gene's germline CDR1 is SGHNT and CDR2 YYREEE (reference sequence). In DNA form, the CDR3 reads TGTGCCAGCAGCCAATTCTATGGCTACACCTTC. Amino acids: CASSQFYGYTF. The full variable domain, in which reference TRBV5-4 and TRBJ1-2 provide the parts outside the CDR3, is ETGVTQSPTHLIKTRGQQVTLRCSSQSGHNTVSWYQQALGQGPQFIFQYYREEENGRGNFPPRFSGLQFPNYSSELNVNALELDDSALYLCASSQFYGYTFGSGTRLTVV.

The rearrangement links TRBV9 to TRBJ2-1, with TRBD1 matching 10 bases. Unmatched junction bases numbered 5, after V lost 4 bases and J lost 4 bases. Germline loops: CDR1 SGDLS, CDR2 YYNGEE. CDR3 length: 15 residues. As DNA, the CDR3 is TGTGCCAGCAGCCTGGGGGGACAGGGGTACAATGAGCAGTTCTTC. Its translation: CASSLGGQGYNEQFF.

The CDR3 DNA follows: TGCGCCAGCAGCTCGACAATGAACACTGAAGCTTTCTTT. This encodes CASSSTMNTEAFF. V is TRBV5-1 and J is TRBJ1-1, with D uncertain. The CDR3 spans 13 residues. Trimming took off 3 bases at V and 0 bases at J, with 6 bases between the two ends. The germline CDR1 and CDR2 sequences are SGHRS and YFSETQ.

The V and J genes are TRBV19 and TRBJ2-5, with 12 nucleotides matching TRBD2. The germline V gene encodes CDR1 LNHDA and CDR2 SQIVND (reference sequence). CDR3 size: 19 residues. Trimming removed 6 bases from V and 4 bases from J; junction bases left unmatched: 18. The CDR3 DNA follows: TGTGCCAGTAGCCCTAAAGGGCTAGCGGGGGGGCTGGGGCGAGAGACCCAGTACTTC. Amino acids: CASSPKGLAGGLGRETQYF. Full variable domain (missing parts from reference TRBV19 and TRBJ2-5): DGGITQSPKYLFRKEGQNVTLSCEQNLNHDAMYWYRQDPGQGLRLIYYSQIVNDFQKGDIAEGYSVSREKKESFPLTVTSAQKNPTAFYLCASSPKGLAGGLGRETQYFGPGTRLLVL.

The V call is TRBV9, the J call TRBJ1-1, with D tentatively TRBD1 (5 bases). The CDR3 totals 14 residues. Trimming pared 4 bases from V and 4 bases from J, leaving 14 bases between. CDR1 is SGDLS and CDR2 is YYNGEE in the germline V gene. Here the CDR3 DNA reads TGTGCCAGCAGCCCCCCGGTCAGGGCCACTGAAGCTTTCTTT. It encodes CASSPPVRATEAFF.